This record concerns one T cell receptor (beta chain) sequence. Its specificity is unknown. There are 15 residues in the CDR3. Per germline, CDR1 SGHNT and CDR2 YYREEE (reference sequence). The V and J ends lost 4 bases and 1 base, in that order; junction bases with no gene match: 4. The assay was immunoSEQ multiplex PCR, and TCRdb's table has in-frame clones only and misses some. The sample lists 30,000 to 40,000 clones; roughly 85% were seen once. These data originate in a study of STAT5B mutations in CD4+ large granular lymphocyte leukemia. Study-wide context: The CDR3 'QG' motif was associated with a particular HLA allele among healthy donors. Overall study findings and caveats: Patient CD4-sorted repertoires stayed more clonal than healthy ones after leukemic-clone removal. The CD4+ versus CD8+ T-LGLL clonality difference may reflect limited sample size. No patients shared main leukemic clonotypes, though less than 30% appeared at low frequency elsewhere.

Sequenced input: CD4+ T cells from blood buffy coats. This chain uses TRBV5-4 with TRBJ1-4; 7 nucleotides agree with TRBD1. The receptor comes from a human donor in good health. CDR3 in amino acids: CASSLRTGTNEKLFF. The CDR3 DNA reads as TGTGCCAGCAGCCTTAGGACAGGAACTAATGAAAAACTGTTTTTT. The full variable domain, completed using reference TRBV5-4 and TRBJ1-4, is ETGVTQSPTHLIKTRGQQVTLRCSSQSGHNTVSWYQQALGQGPQFIFQYYREEENGRGNFPPRFSGLQFPNYSSELNVNALELDDSALYLCASSLRTGTNEKLFFGSGTQLSVL.